These 28 T cell receptor beta chains came from one sample sequenced in a study of blood T cell repertoires in COVID-19. Measured with immunoSEQ multiplex PCR; TCRdb has only the in-frame clones, and not every one. The sample has 150,000 to 180,000 clones; over 60% are singletons. Material: peripheral blood. The receptors derive from a woman aged 80 or over with acute or convalescent COVID-19.

The chain carries TRBV29-1 and TRBJ2-5; 8 positions match TRBD1. The CDR3 contains 15 residues. V lost 7 bases and J lost 4; bases outside the gene matches: 14. Germline V gene lookup returns CDR1 SQVTM and CDR2 ANQGSEA. The CDR3 loop is CSGENLAGTGETQYF. The CDR3 DNA follows: TGCAGCGGAGAAAACCTGGCGGGGACAGGAGAGACCCAGTACTTC. Full variable domain (remainder filled in from reference TRBV29-1 and TRBJ2-5): SAVISQKPSRDICQRGTSLTIQCQVDSQVTMMFWYRQQPGQSLTLIATANQGSEATYESGFVIDKFPISRPNLTFSTLTVSNMSPEDSSIYLCSGENLAGTGETQYFGPGTRLLVL.

This clone appeared a single time. The chain combines TRBV10-2 with TRBJ2-7, with TRBD1 matching over 9 bases. The CDR3 runs to 15 residues. V lost 4 bases and J lost 4; bases outside the gene matches: 8. Germline V gene lookup returns CDR1 WSHSY and CDR2 SAAADI. The CDR3 here is CASSGTGAGEYEQYF. DNA of the CDR3: TGCGCCAGCAGTGGGACAGGGGCCGGCGAGTACGAGCAGTACTTC.

In this sample, this clone turned up once. The CDR3 region is CASRKGGGGPQETQYF. CDR3 bases: TGTGCCAGCAGAAAAGGGGGCGGGGGGCCTCAAGAGACCCAGTACTTC. V gene TRBV2 combines with J gene TRBJ2-5; D may be TRBD2 (8 bases). The CDR3 loop spans 16 amino acids. V lost 6 bases to trimming and J lost 2 bases, with 19 bases between them. The germline V gene has CDR1 SNHLY and CDR2 FYNNEI.

The chain recombines TRBV19 with TRBJ1-2, with 8 bases fitting TRBD1. Germline CDR1 and CDR2: LNHDA and SQIVND (reference sequence). This CDR3 has 12 amino acids. V was pared by 4 bases and J by 10 bases, with 5 bases of the junction left unmatched. The CDR3 coding sequence is TGTGCCAGTAGTAGGGACAGGTTTGACTACACCTTC. Encoded protein: CASSRDRFDYTF.

As DNA, the CDR3 is TGTGCCAGCAGTTACTCGAGTGGGGGCGCAACTGAAAAACTGTTTTTT. Translation: CASSYSSGGATEKLFF. This chain joins TRBV6-6 and TRBJ1-4; a weak D match, TRBD1 (6 bases). Trimming pared 0 bases from V and 7 bases from J, leaving 15 bases between. CDR3 size: 16 residues. The germline V gene encodes CDR1 MNHNY and CDR2 SVGAGI (reference sequence).

This chain uses TRBV7-2 with TRBJ1-1; D remains ambiguous. Germline V CDR1 and CDR2: SGHTA, FQGNSA. The CDR3 extends over 16 amino acids. V dropped 5 bases and J dropped 8 bases, with 24 bases sitting between them. CDR3 nucleotides: TGTGCCAGCAGCCCCGAATCGACTAGAGTCAACTTGGAAGCTTTCTTT. It is translated as CASSPESTRVNLEAFF.

The chain is built from TRBV19 and TRBJ1-2; TRBD1 agrees at 7 bases. The CDR3 is 16 residues long. J gave up 0 bases and V 5 bases, and 9 bases lay outside the gene matches. Germline V lookup: CDR1 LNHDA, CDR2 SQIVND (reference sequence). This chain's CDR3 is CASSPSLGQTNYGYTF. The CDR3 region has the DNA TGTGCCAGTAGTCCCAGCTTGGGACAGACTAACTATGGCTACACCTTC.

The V gene is TRBV19, the J gene TRBJ1-2, with 7 bases fitting TRBD1. The junction had 3 bases not matched to a gene; V was cut back by 8 bases and J by 0 bases. The CDR3 runs 13 residues. Looked up from germline, CDR1 is LNHDA and CDR2 is SQIVND (reference sequence). The CDR3 spells CASRDSTNYGYTF. The DNA for the CDR3 is TGTGCCAGTCGGGACAGTACTAACTATGGCTACACCTTC.

V and J are TRBV7-7 and TRBJ1-1; D remains ambiguous. The CDR3 is made up of 15 amino acids. Trimming took 5 bases from V and 0 from J, leaving 13 bases between them. Germline assignment: CDR1 SSHAT and CDR2 FNYEAQ (reference sequence). CDR3 sequence (DNA): TGTGCCAGCAGCCCCGAGACGGGTATGAACACTGAAGCTTTCTTT. It is translated as CASSPETGMNTEAFF.

This clone was found once. The rearrangement uses TRBV19 and TRBJ1-5, with 7 bases matching TRBD1. The germline gives CDR1 LNHDA, CDR2 SQIVND (reference sequence). V shed 6 bases and J 2 bases; nucleotides not matched to a gene: 10. The CDR3 extends over 16 amino acids. The CDR3 DNA reads TGTGCCAGTAGACCAGGAGGGGGCTTGGGCAATCAGCCCCAGCATTTT. Amino acids: CASRPGGGLGNQPQHF.

The V call is TRBV5-1, the J call TRBJ1-2; 8 bases fit TRBD1. This CDR3 contains 16 residues. V dropped 7 bases and J dropped 5; count of bases not matched to a gene: 16. Germline CDR1 and CDR2: SGHRS and YFSETQ. This CDR3 reads CASALGRDRSQYGYTF. CDR3 nucleotide sequence: TGCGCCAGCGCCCTTGGGCGGGACAGGAGTCAATATGGCTACACCTTC.

This rearrangement joins TRBV6-6 to TRBJ2-3; the D gene is possibly TRBD2 (5 bases). Trimming removed 2 bases at V and 1 base at J, with 10 bases between. Germline loops: CDR1 MNHNY, CDR2 SVGAGI (reference sequence). The CDR3 runs 15 residues. CDR3 bases: TGTGCCAGCAGTTACGAGGGAGAGGGCACAGATACGCAGTATTTT. Amino acids: CASSYEGEGTDTQYF.

In this sample, this clone turned up once. The chain couples TRBV6-2 or TRBV6-3 to TRBJ1-5; TRBD1 is a possible D gene (5 bases). The CDR3 totals 14 residues. CDR1 and CDR2 from the germline V gene are MNHEY and SVGEGT. The ends were cut back, 0 bases at V and 4 bases at J, with 7 bases in the middle. In nucleotides, the CDR3 is TGTGCCAGCAGTTACTCCTCAGGGAATCAGCCCCAGCATTTT. Translated: CASSYSSGNQPQHF.

The chain is built from TRBV20-1 and TRBJ2-7; 12 bases match TRBD2. The CDR3 length is 16 residues. CDR1 DFQATT and CDR2 SNEGSKA come from the germline V gene (reference sequence). The junction had 9 bases not matched to a gene; V was cut back by 3 bases and J by 3 bases. The CDR3 DNA sequence: TGCAGTGCTAGTAGAGATGGACTAGCGGGGCTCTACGAGCAGTACTTC. As protein: CSASRDGLAGLYEQYF.

The V and J genes are TRBV5-1 and TRBJ2-2; no clear D. The CDR3 has 13 amino acids. Trimming left V 8 bases short and J 6 bases short, with 14 bases between. The germline V gene encodes CDR1 SGHRS and CDR2 YFSETQ. The CDR3, as DNA: TGCGCCAGTACAACCAGCGAGGCCGGGGAGCTGTTTTTT. Translating it yields CASTTSEAGELFF.

This chain links TRBV29-1 with TRBJ2-3; D unresolved. The CDR3 contains 14 residues. CDR1 is SQVTM and CDR2 is ANQGSEA in the germline V gene. Trimming left V 3 bases short and J 0 bases short, with 10 bases between. The chain's CDR3 is CSVDSLTSTDTQYF. The DNA of the CDR3 is TGCAGCGTTGATAGTTTAACTAGCACAGATACGCAGTATTTT.

This sequence joins TRBV19 and TRBJ1-5, with D tentatively TRBD1 (6 bases). V was pared by 0 bases and J by 0 bases, with 12 bases between. The germline gives CDR1 LNHDA, CDR2 SQIVND (reference sequence). The CDR3 runs to 17 residues. In DNA, the CDR3 is TGTGCCAGTAGTATAGATCCAGGACAGTATAGCAATCAGCCCCAGCATTTT. This encodes CASSIDPGQYSNQPQHF.

The chain has TRBV6-5 and TRBJ2-7, with D unresolved. CDR3 size: 12 residues. Germline-derived CDR1 and CDR2 are MNHEY and SVGAGI. Trimming left V 10 bases short and J 3 bases short, with 13 bases between. DNA for the CDR3: TGTGCCACCTGCCCGCGAGGCTACGAGCAGTACTTC. This translates into CATCPRGYEQYF.

This chain joins TRBV27 and TRBJ1-6; possible D gene TRBD1, 6 bases. This CDR3 spans 16 amino acids. The V and J ends lost 3 bases and 8 bases respectively, with 17 bases between them. Per the germline V gene, CDR1 is MNHEY and CDR2 is SMNVEV (reference sequence). The CDR3 nucleotides read TGTGCCAGCAGTTTGCGCCAGGGGTGGGATTATTCACCCCTCCACTTT. Encoded protein: CASSLRQGWDYSPLHF.

This clone occurred once. V is TRBV27 and J is TRBJ1-2, with TRBD1 matching 7 bases. CDR1 and CDR2 (germline): MNHEY, SMNVEV (reference sequence). The CDR3 extends over 14 amino acids. V dropped 6 bases and J dropped 1; count of bases not matched to a gene: 5. Written as DNA, the CDR3 is TGTGCCAGCAGGACGGGACAGAATAACTATGGCTACACCTTC. It codes for CASRTGQNNYGYTF.

J is TRBJ2-7 and V is TRBV5-6, with 7 bases fitting TRBD2. The V gene's germline CDR1 is SGHDT and CDR2 YYEEEE. Trimming cost V 2 bases and J 0 bases; bases outside gene matches: 2. This CDR3 is built from 14 residues. CDR3 coding DNA: TGTGCCAGCAGCTTCCGGGACTACTCCTACGAGCAGTACTTC. It codes for CASSFRDYSYEQYF.

This clone was seen a single time. The genes are TRBV19 and TRBJ1-1, with no clear D. The CDR3 is 11 residues long. V was trimmed by 7 bases and J by 0 bases, leaving 3 bases between them. In germline, CDR1 is LNHDA, CDR2 SQIVND (reference sequence). CDR3 loop: CASNLNTEAFF. The DNA for the CDR3 is TGTGCCAGTAACTTGAACACTGAAGCTTTCTTT.

A single count supports this clone. The V call is TRBV18, the J call TRBJ2-3; D uncertain. Germline V gene data show CDR1 as KGHSH and CDR2 as LQKENI. V was pared by 0 bases and J by 4 bases, with 5 bases between. This CDR3 is built from 13 residues. This CDR3 is CASSPPQADTQYF. The CDR3 bases are TGTGCCAGCTCACCACCCCAGGCAGATACGCAGTATTTT.

Regarding this clone: The same CDR3 is also encoded by other DNA sequences in this sample. In nucleotides, the CDR3 is TGTGCCAGCAGCTTGGAAGGAGTTGGCTACACCTTC. Amino acid sequence: CASSLEGVGYTF. The J gene is TRBJ1-2, the V gene TRBV7-6, with D hard to call. Germline-derived CDR1 and CDR2 are SGHVS and FNYEAQ. Trimming removed 3 bases at V and 7 bases at J, with 9 bases between. This CDR3 region has 12 residues.

The CDR3 reads CASSQWGLAGDKETQYF. CDR3 DNA sequence: TGTGCCAGCAGCCAGTGGGGACTAGCGGGAGATAAAGAGACCCAGTACTTC. V gene TRBV3-1 (or the pseudogene TRBV3-2) combines with J gene TRBJ2-5, with TRBD2 identical over 14 bases. The CDR3 consists of 17 residues. Trimming removed 3 bases from V and 3 bases from J; junction bases left unmatched: 6. Germline assignment: CDR1 LGHDT and CDR2 YNNKEL (reference sequence).

The CDR3 here is CASRYQGPQETQYF. CDR3 nucleotides: TGTGCCAGCAGGTATCAGGGTCCCCAAGAGACCCAGTACTTC. The chain has TRBV2 and TRBJ2-5, with D possibly being TRBD1 (5 bases). Trimming removed 6 bases from V and 1 base from J, with 12 bases in between. CDR3 size: 14 residues. Germline loops: CDR1 SNHLY, CDR2 FYNNEI. The full variable domain, completed using reference TRBV2 and TRBJ2-5, is EPEVTQTPSHQVTQMGQEVILRCVPISNHLYFYWYRQILGQKVEFLVSFYNNEISEKSEIFDDQFSVERPDGSNFTLKIRSTKLEDSAMYFCASRYQGPQETQYFGPGTRLLVL.

The chain joins TRBV4-3 to TRBJ1-1, with 9 bases that match TRBD1. Germline V lookup: CDR1 LGHNA, CDR2 YSLEER. V was pared by 0 bases and J by 5 bases, with 13 bases of the junction left unmatched. This CDR3 comprises 18 residues. The CDR3 loop is CASSQDSTGGKLGTEAFF. DNA for the CDR3: TGCGCCAGCAGCCAAGATTCGACAGGGGGTAAGCTGGGGACTGAAGCTTTCTTT.

The chain links TRBV9 to TRBJ2-7; TRBD1 is a possible D gene (6 bases). Germline CDR1 and CDR2: SGDLS and YYNGEE. The CDR3 is 15 residues long. V was clipped by 3 bases and J by 0 bases, with 13 bases between them. The chain's CDR3 is CASSARDTSSYEQYF. CDR3 coding DNA: TGTGCCAGCAGCGCTCGGGACACGAGCTCCTACGAGCAGTACTTC.